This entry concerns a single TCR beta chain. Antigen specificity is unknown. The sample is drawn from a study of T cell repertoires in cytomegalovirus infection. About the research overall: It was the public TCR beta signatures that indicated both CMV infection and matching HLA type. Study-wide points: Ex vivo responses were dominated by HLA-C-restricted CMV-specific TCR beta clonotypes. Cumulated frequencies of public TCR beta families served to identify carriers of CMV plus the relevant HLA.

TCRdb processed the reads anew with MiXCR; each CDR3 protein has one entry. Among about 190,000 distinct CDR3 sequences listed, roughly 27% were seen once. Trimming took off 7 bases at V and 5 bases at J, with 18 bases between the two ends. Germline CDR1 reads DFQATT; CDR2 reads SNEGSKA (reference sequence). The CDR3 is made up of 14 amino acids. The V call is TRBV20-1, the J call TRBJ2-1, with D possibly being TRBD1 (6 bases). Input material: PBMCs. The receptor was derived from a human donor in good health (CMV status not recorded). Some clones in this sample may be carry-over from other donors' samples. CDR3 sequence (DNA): TGCAGTGTTGTGACTCATTCAGGGGACAATGAGCAGTTCTTC. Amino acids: CSVVTHSGDNEQFF.